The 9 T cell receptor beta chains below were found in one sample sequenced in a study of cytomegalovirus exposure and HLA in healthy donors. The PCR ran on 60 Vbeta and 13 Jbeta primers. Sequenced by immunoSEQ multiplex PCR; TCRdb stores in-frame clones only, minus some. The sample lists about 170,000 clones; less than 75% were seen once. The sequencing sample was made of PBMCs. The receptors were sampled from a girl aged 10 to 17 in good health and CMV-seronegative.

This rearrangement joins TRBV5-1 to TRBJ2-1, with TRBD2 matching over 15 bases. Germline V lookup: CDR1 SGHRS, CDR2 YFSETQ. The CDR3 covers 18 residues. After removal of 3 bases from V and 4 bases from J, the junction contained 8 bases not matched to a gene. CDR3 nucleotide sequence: TGCGCCAGCAGCTCAGGGACTAGCGGGGGGACGCAGTACAATGAGCAGTTCTTC. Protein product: CASSSGTSGGTQYNEQFF.

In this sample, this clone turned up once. The CDR3 loop is CASRGNRGLGNTEAFF. In DNA, the CDR3 is TGTGCCAGCAGAGGAAATAGGGGGCTCGGGAACACTGAAGCTTTCTTT. The V and J genes are TRBV5-4 and TRBJ1-1; 7 bases agree with TRBD1. Germline V gene sequence: CDR1 SGHNT, CDR2 YYREEE (reference sequence). The CDR3 loop spans 16 amino acids. Trimming cost V 5 bases and J 1 base; bases outside gene matches: 11.

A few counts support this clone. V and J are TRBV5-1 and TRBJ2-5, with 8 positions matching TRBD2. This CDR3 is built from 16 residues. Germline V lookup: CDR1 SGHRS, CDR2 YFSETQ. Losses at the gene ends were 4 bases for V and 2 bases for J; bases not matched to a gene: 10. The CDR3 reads CASSPLKRGIQETQYF. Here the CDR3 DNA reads TGCGCCAGCAGCCCCTTAAAGCGGGGGATACAAGAGACCCAGTACTTC.

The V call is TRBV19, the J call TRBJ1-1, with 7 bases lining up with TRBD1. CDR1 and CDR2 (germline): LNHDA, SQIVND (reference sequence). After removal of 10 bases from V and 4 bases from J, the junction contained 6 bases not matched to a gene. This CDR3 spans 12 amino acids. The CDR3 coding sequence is TGTGCCACCACATCAGGGGGCACTGAAGCTTTCTTT. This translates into CATTSGGTEAFF.

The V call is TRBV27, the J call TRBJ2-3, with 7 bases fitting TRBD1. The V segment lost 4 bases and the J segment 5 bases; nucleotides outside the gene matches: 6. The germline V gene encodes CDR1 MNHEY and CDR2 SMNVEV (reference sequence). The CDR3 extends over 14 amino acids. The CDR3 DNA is TGTGCCAGCAGTTGGGGGCAGGGGGAAGATACGCAGTATTTT. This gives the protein CASSWGQGEDTQYF.

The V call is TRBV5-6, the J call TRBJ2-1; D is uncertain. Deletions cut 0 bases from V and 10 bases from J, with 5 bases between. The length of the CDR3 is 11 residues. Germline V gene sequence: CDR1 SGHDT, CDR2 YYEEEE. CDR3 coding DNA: TGTGCCAGCAGCTTGGACGGGGAGCAGTTCTTC. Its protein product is CASSLDGEQFF.

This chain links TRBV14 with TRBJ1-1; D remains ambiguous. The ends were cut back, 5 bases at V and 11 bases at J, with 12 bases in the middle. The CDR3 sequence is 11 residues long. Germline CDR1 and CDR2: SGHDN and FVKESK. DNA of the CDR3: TGTGCCAGCAGCGCTCATTTACGGGCTTTCTTT. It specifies CASSAHLRAFF. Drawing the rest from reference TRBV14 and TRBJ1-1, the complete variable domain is EAGVTQFPSHSVIEKGQTVTLRCDPISGHDNLYWYRRVMGKEIKFLLHFVKESKQDESGMPNNRFLAERTGGTYSTLKVQPAELEDSGVYFCASSAHLRAFFGQGTRLTVV.

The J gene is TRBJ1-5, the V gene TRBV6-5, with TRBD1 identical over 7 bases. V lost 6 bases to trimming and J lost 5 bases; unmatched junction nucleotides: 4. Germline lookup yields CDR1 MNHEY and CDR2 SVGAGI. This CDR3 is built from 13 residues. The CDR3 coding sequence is TGTGCCAGCAGCTCACAGGGGTATCAGCCCCAGCATTTT. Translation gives CASSSQGYQPQHF.

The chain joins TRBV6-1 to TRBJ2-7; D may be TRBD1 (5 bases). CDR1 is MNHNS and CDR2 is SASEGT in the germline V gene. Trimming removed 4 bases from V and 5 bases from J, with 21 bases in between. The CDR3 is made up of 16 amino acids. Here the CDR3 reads CASSGERGRVGNEQYF. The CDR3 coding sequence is TGTGCCAGCAGTGGAGAAAGGGGCAGGGTCGGCAACGAGCAGTACTTC.